The 14 T cell receptor beta chains given below trace back to one sample, sequenced in a study of T cell repertoires in cytomegalovirus infection. From the reads, TCRdb called clonotypes with MiXCR, one entry per CDR3 protein. Of some 70,000 distinct CDR3 sequences in the sample, approximately 24% were seen once. What these receptors recognize is not known. The sequencing sample was made of PBMCs, sequenced either directly or after in vitro stimulation (not recorded which). Receptor source: a human donor in good health (CMV status not recorded). Some clones in this sample may be carry-over from other donors' samples.

The chain recombines TRBV7-6 with TRBJ2-5; D gene ambiguous. CDR1 and CDR2 from the germline V gene are SGHVS and FNYEAQ. CDR3 length: 14 amino acids. V was clipped by 2 bases and J by 2 bases, with 9 bases between them. CDR3 coding DNA: TGTGCCAGCAGCTTAAATCCCAGTCAAGAGACCCAGTACTTC. It codes for CASSLNPSQETQYF.

This rearrangement joins TRBV19 to TRBJ1-3; unclear D gene. There are 14 residues in the CDR3. V was shortened by 7 bases and J by 3 bases, with 13 bases between the two germline ends. Germline-derived CDR1 and CDR2 are LNHDA and SQIVND (reference sequence). The CDR3 region is CASKEGKNGNTIYF. The CDR3, as DNA: TGTGCCAGTAAAGAGGGAAAGAATGGAAACACCATATATTTT. Variable domain in full (rest from reference TRBV19 and TRBJ1-3): DGGITQSPKYLFRKEGQNVTLSCEQNLNHDAMYWYRQDPGQGLRLIYYSQIVNDFQKGDIAEGYSVSREKKESFPLTVTSAQKNPTAFYLCASKEGKNGNTIYFGEGSWLTVV.

The V call is TRBV20-1, the J call TRBJ2-5; D is perhaps TRBD2 (6 bases). In germline, CDR1 is DFQATT, CDR2 SNEGSKA (reference sequence). This CDR3 region has 14 residues. The ends were cut back, 0 bases at V and 2 bases at J, with 10 bases in the middle. The CDR3 coding sequence is TGCAGTGCTAGAGATTTCGCGGGACAAGAGACCCAGTACTTC. This encodes CSARDFAGQETQYF.

This clonotype was counted only a few times. The chain recombines TRBV4-3 with TRBJ1-4, with D tentatively TRBD1 (5 bases). Trimming stripped 2 bases from V and 7 bases from J, with 14 bases between. CDR1 and CDR2 from the germline V gene are LGHNA and YSLEER. The CDR3 length is 15 residues. CDR3 residues: CASSQNPGKSEKLFF. The CDR3 DNA is TGCGCCAGCAGCCAAAACCCAGGGAAAAGTGAAAAACTGTTTTTT.

The chain carries TRBV14 and TRBJ1-2; D not certain. This CDR3 contains 14 residues. Germline assignment: CDR1 SGHDN and CDR2 FVKESK. Trimming removed 1 base at V and 0 bases at J, with 6 bases between. The CDR3 region has the DNA TGTGCCAGCAGCCAAGTTCTGGCTAACTATGGCTACACCTTC. It specifies CASSQVLANYGYTF.

The V and J genes are TRBV7-2 and TRBJ2-5; TRBD1 matches 9 bases. The CDR3 sequence is 17 residues long. Germline values: CDR1 SGHTA, CDR2 FQGNSA. Unmatched junction bases numbered 10, after V lost 1 base and J lost 4 bases. The CDR3 sequence is CASSLEWGTGLRETQYF. CDR3 nucleotides: TGTGCCAGCAGCTTAGAGTGGGGGACAGGGCTGAGAGAGACCCAGTACTTC.

The table lists this clonotype with many counts. V is TRBV27 and J is TRBJ2-6; TRBD1 aligns across 11 bases. V shed 4 bases, J shed 0 bases, and the junction held 5 bases outside the gene matches. Per germline, CDR1 MNHEY and CDR2 SMNVEV (reference sequence). CDR3 size: 18 residues. The CDR3: CASSWTGGADSGANVLTF. The CDR3 DNA follows: TGTGCCAGCAGTTGGACAGGGGGCGCCGACTCTGGGGCCAACGTCCTGACTTTC.

The V call is TRBV6-2 or TRBV6-3, the J call TRBJ1-2; D gene ambiguous. CDR3 size: 15 residues. Per germline, CDR1 MNHEY and CDR2 SVGEGT. The V and J ends lost 0 bases and 8 bases respectively, with 16 bases between them. CDR3 bases: TGTGCCAGCAGTTACTCATTCGGCAGTCGGAGCGGCTACACCTTC. Translating it yields CASSYSFGSRSGYTF.

This clonotype was seen ten or more times. The V gene is TRBV12-3 or TRBV12-4, the J gene TRBJ1-3; D not resolved. The CDR3 is made up of 15 amino acids. The V gene lost 4 bases and the J gene lost 0 bases, with 10 bases spanning the gap. This chain's CDR3 is CASSSSANSGNTIYF. The DNA for the CDR3 is TGTGCCAGCAGTTCATCGGCCAACTCTGGAAACACCATATATTTT.

Only a few counts were recorded for this clonotype. The chain couples TRBV7-2 to TRBJ1-4, with D maybe TRBD1 (5 bases). Deletions cut 2 bases from V and 7 bases from J, with 11 bases between. The CDR3 is 14 amino acids. Germline V gives CDR1 SGHTA, CDR2 FQGNSA. The CDR3 DNA sequence: TGTGCCAGCAGCTTAACGGGGGTCGGTGAAAAACTGTTTTTT. Its protein is CASSLTGVGEKLFF.

This chain connects TRBV6-2 or TRBV6-3 to TRBJ2-1, with D maybe TRBD2 (6 bases). Between the trimmed V and J ends, which lost 7 bases and 6 bases, there was a span of 13 bases. This CDR3 is built from 13 residues. CDR1 and CDR2 from the germline V gene are MNHEY and SVGEGT. CDR3 nucleotide sequence: TGTGCCAGCAACTCGGGAGAGCGCAATGAGCAGTTCTTC. As protein: CASNSGERNEQFF.

Points on this clonotype: This may stem from a read error, because a much larger clone lies one nucleotide away. The chain recombines TRBV7-2 with TRBJ2-1; D remains ambiguous. Germline V gene sequence: CDR1 SGHTA, CDR2 FQGNSA. The CDR3 extends over 12 amino acids. This CDR3 reads CASSSGAYDLIF. In DNA form, the CDR3 reads TGTGCCAGCAGCTCCGGCGCGTATGACCTGATCTTC. The variable domain in full, completed from reference TRBV7-2 and TRBJ2-1, reads GAGVSQSPSNKVTEKGKDVELRCDPISGHTALYWYRQSLGQGLEFLIYFQGNSAPDKSGLPSDRFSAERTGGSVSTLTIQRTQQEDSAVYLCASSSGAYDLIFGPGTRLTVL.

This clonotype was counted at least ten times. This chain connects TRBV7-2 to TRBJ2-1; possible D gene TRBD2, 5 bases. V was shortened by 5 bases and J by 7 bases, with 24 bases between the two germline ends. The CDR3 is 17 amino acids. Germline V gene lookup returns CDR1 SGHTA and CDR2 FQGNSA. CDR3 region: CASSPNEGPLGVNEQFF. CDR3 in DNA: TGTGCCAGCAGCCCTAATGAGGGCCCACTAGGAGTAAATGAGCAGTTCTTC.

This clonotype was seen more than once but under ten times. The rearrangement uses TRBV29-1 and TRBJ2-5; possibly TRBD1 or TRBD2 for D (6 bases each). V lost 7 bases and J 2 bases, leaving 14 bases between the germline ends. CDR1 SQVTM and CDR2 ANQGSEA come from the germline V gene. The CDR3 spans 13 residues. The CDR3 DNA is TGCAGCGGGTTAGGGGGGAAGCAAGAGACCCAGTACTTC. This sequence encodes CSGLGGKQETQYF.